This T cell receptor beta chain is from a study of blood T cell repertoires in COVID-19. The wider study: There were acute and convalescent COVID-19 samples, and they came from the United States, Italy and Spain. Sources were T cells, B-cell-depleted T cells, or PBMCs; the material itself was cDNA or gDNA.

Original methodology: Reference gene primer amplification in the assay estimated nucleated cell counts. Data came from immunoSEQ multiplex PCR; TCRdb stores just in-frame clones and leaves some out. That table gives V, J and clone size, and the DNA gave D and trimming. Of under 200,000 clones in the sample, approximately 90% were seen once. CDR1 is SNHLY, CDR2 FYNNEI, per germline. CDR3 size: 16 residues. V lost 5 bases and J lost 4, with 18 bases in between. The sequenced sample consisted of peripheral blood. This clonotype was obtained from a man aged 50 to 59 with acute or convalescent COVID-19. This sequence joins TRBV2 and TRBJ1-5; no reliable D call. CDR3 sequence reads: CASSKTIRTGNQPQHF. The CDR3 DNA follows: TGTGCCAGCAGTAAGACAATTCGTACGGGGAATCAGCCCCAGCATTTT. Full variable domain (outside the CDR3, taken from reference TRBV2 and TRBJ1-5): EPEVTQTPSHQVTQMGQEVILRCVPISNHLYFYWYRQILGQKVEFLVSFYNNEISEKSEIFDDQFSVERPDGSNFTLKIRSTKLEDSAMYFCASSKTIRTGNQPQHFGDGTRLSIL.